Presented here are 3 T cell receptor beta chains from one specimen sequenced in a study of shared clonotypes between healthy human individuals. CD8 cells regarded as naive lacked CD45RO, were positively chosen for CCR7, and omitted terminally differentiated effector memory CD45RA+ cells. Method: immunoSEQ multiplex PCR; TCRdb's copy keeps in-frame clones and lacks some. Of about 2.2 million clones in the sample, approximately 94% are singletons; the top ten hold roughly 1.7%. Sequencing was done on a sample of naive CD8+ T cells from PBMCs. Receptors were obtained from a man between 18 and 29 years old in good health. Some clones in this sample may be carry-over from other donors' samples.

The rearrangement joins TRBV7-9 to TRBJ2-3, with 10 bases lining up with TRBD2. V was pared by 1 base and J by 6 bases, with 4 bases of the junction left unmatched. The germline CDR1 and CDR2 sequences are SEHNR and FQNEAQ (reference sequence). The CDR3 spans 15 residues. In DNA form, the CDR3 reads TGTGCCAGCAGCTTAGTACTAGCGGGATTGGATACGCAGTATTTT. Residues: CASSLVLAGLDTQYF.

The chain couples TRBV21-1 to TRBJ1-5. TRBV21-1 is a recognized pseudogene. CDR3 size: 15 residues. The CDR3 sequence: CASSKSIGSNQPQHF. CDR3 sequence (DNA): TGTGCCAGCAGCAAATCTATAGGGAGCAATCAGCCCCAGCATTTT.

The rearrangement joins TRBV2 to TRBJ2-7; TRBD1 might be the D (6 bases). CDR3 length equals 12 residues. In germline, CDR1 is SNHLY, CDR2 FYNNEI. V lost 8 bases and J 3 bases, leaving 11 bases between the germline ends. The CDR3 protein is CASGGQHYEQYF. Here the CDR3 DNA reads TGTGCCAGCGGTGGACAGCACTACGAGCAGTACTTC.